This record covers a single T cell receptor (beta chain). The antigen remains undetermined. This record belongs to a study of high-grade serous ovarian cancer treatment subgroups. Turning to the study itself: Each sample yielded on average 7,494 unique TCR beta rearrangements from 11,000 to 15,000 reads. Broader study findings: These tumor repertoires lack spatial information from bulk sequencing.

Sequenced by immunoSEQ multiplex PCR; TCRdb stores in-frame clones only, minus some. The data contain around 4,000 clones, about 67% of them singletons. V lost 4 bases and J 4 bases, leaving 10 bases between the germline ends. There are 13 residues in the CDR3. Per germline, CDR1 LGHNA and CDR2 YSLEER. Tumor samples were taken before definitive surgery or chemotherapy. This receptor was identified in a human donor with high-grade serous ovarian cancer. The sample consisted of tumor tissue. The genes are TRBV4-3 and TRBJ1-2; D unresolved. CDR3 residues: CASSPAVGYGYTF. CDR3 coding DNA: TGCGCCAGCAGCCCCGCTGTGGGCTATGGCTACACCTTC.